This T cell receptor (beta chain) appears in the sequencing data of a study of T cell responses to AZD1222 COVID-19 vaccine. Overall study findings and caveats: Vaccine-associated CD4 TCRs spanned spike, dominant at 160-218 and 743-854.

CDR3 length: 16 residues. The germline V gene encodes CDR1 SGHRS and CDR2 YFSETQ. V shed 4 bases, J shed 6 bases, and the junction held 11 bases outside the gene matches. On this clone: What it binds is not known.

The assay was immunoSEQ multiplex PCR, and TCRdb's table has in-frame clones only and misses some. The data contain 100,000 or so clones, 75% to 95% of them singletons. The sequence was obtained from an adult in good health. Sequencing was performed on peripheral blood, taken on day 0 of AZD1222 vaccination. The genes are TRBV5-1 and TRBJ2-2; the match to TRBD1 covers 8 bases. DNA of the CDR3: TGCGCCAGCAGCCCCCTGACAGGGGTAAAACCCGGGGAGCTGTTTTTT. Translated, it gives CASSPLTGVKPGELFF.